A single sample gave rise to the 16 T cell receptor beta chains below, sequenced in a study of CD8 T cells in Susac syndrome. RNA in amounts of about 0.5 to 1 ug was reverse transcribed with random hexamers. TCRdb fed the immunoSEQ multiplex PCR reads into MiXCR, producing one record per CDR3 protein. The sample includes some 130,000 distinct CDR3 sequences, 75% to 90% of them seen just once. The source material was CD8+ T cells from PBMCs. Every receptor here comes from a human donor with multiple sclerosis.

The rearrangement links TRBV20-1 to TRBJ1-5; D is unclear. V lost 1 base and J 3 bases, leaving 16 bases between the germline ends. This CDR3 has 16 residues. The germline V gene has CDR1 DFQATT and CDR2 SNEGSKA (reference sequence). CDR3 nucleotide sequence: TGCAGTGCTAGAGGAAATACCGGGTCCTCCAATCAGCCCCAGCATTTT. Translating it yields CSARGNTGSSNQPQHF.

J is TRBJ1-2 and V is TRBV6-1, with a possible D match to TRBD1 (6 bases). V was trimmed by 10 bases and J by 4 bases, leaving 19 bases between them. The CDR3 runs to 14 residues. CDR1 is MNHNS and CDR2 is SASEGT in the germline V gene. CDR3 amino acids: CAIHDGGRGYGYTF. The CDR3 DNA follows: TGTGCCATTCACGACGGGGGCCGGGGCTATGGCTACACCTTC.

The chain links TRBV20-1 to TRBJ2-1, with 13 bases identical to TRBD2. The CDR3 contains 14 residues. V lost 6 bases to trimming and J lost 3 bases; unmatched junction nucleotides: 2. Germline CDR1 DFQATT, CDR2 SNEGSKA (reference sequence). The CDR3 DNA sequence: TGCAGTGCCAGGACTAGCGGGAGCTACAATGAGCAGTTCTTC. It specifies CSARTSGSYNEQFF.

V usage is TRBV20-1 and J usage is TRBJ2-1, with 10 positions matching TRBD2. CDR3 length: 14 residues. Germline trimming cut 2 bases from V and 7 bases from J; bases unmatched to any gene: 5. Germline V CDR1 and CDR2: DFQATT, SNEGSKA (reference sequence). The CDR3 region has the DNA TGCAGTGCTAGACCGAGCGGGAGGGGTAATGAGCAGTTCTTC. Protein product: CSARPSGRGNEQFF.

The J gene is TRBJ2-7, the V gene TRBV15; TRBD1 matches at 9 bases. Germline assignment: CDR1 LNHNV and CDR2 YYDKDF (reference sequence). The J segment lost 2 bases and the V segment lost 1 base, leaving 3 bases of the junction unmatched. This CDR3 region has 15 residues. In DNA form, the CDR3 reads TGTGCCACCAGCAGAGTGGGGGACAGGGCCTACGAGCAGTACTTC. This encodes CATSRVGDRAYEQYF.

The gene calls are TRBV24-1 and TRBJ2-1; D could derive from TRBD1 or TRBD2 (6 bases each). Trimming stripped 6 bases from V and 12 bases from J, with 14 bases between. The CDR3 runs to 12 residues. CDR1 is KGHDR, CDR2 SFDVKD, per germline. The CDR3 is CATSKPGAGQFF. In nucleotides, the CDR3 is TGTGCCACCAGTAAACCGGGGGCGGGGCAGTTCTTC.

The V gene is TRBV24-1, the J gene TRBJ2-4; 8 bases are a match to TRBD2. CDR3 length: 18 amino acids. Germline V gives CDR1 KGHDR, CDR2 SFDVKD. With 4 bases clipped from V and 3 bases from J, the junction kept 13 bases outside the gene matches. The CDR3 loop reads CATSDHREGRIGKNIQYF. The CDR3 DNA reads TGTGCCACCAGTGACCACCGGGAGGGTCGGATCGGCAAAAACATTCAGTACTTC.

This rearrangement joins TRBV6-2 or TRBV6-3 to TRBJ2-7; 8 nucleotides align to TRBD2. Trimming removed 6 bases from V and 0 bases from J; junction bases left unmatched: 19. This CDR3 region has 19 residues. Per germline, CDR1 MNHEY and CDR2 SVGEGT. The CDR3 bases are TGTGCCAGCAGCCCCCCACTAGCGGAATACTATCTAATCTCCTACGAGCAGTACGTC. Translation gives CASSPPLAEYYLISYEQYV.

In this sample, this clonotype turned up a few times. The chain couples TRBV19 to TRBJ2-7, with D hard to call. This CDR3 contains 12 residues. CDR1 and CDR2 from the germline V gene are LNHDA and SQIVND (reference sequence). V was shortened by 6 bases and J by 7 bases, with 13 bases between the two germline ends. CDR3 sequence: CASRGQRGEQYF. CDR3 bases: TGTGCCAGTAGGGGCCAGCGAGGTGAGCAGTACTTC. The complete variable domain, with remaining parts taken from reference TRBV19 and TRBJ2-7, reads DGGITQSPKYLFRKEGQNVTLSCEQNLNHDAMYWYRQDPGQGLRLIYYSQIVNDFQKGDIAEGYSVSREKKESFPLTVTSAQKNPTAFYLCASRGQRGEQYFGPGTRLTVT.

The chain employs TRBV4-1 and TRBJ1-4; D ambiguous. Germline V gene sequence: CDR1 MGHRA, CDR2 YSYEKL. V gave up 3 bases and J gave up 6 bases, with 8 bases separating them. The CDR3 loop spans 13 amino acids. The CDR3 here is CASSQVADEKLFF. CDR3 nucleotide sequence: TGCGCCAGCAGCCAGGTGGCAGATGAAAAACTGTTTTTT.

The rearrangement joins TRBV25-1 to TRBJ1-1, with 10 bases matching TRBD1. Germline V gene sequence: CDR1 MGHDK, CDR2 SYGVNS. CDR3 length equals 15 residues. V trimming: 6 bases; J trimming: 2 bases; junction bases outside the gene matches: 6. CDR3 sequence (DNA): TGTGCCAGCAGCTCGGGACAGGGGCCAAACACTGAAGCTTTCTTT. It codes for CASSSGQGPNTEAFF.

The chain has TRBV12-3 or TRBV12-4 and TRBJ1-4, with no clear D. CDR3 length: 13 residues. V shed 2 bases and J shed 8 bases, with 9 bases lying between them. CDR3 DNA: TGTGCCAGCAGTTTAACGAACCCCGAAAAACTGTTTTTT. Translating it yields CASSLTNPEKLFF.

CDR3 nucleotide sequence: TGTGCCAGCAGTGGTAGCTCCTCCGCTAATGAGCAGTTCTTC. Its protein product is CASSGSSSANEQFF. This chain joins TRBV6-6 and TRBJ2-1; D is unresolved. The germline V gene has CDR1 MNHNY and CDR2 SVGAGI (reference sequence). V shed 5 bases and J shed 7 bases, with 15 bases lying between them. This CDR3 spans 14 amino acids.

The rearrangement uses TRBV7-9 and TRBJ2-5; 8 bases line up with TRBD1. The germline CDR1 and CDR2 sequences are SEHNR and FQNEAQ (reference sequence). This CDR3 spans 17 amino acids. J gave up 2 bases and V 1 base, and 9 bases lay outside the gene matches. The CDR3 loop is CASSLDGQGLRQETQYF. CDR3 sequence (DNA): TGTGCCAGCAGCTTAGACGGACAGGGCCTCAGACAAGAGACCCAGTACTTC.

The genes are TRBV18 and TRBJ2-5; weak D call: TRBD1 (6 bases). V was clipped by 3 bases and J by 2 bases, with 16 bases between them. Germline CDR1 reads KGHSH; CDR2 reads LQKENI. This CDR3 is built from 16 residues. CDR3 in amino acids: CASSPDPNRAQETQYF. CDR3 bases: TGTGCCAGCTCACCTGACCCAAACAGGGCACAAGAGACCCAGTACTTC.

This sequence joins TRBV12-3 or TRBV12-4 and TRBJ2-1, with a tentative D call TRBD2 (7 bases). This CDR3 is built from 15 residues. Trimming pared 3 bases from V and 4 bases from J, leaving 13 bases between. CDR3 nucleotide sequence: TGTGCCAGCAGTTTTCGAGGGGGGGTTTACAATGAGCAGTTCTTC. This gives the protein CASSFRGGVYNEQFF.